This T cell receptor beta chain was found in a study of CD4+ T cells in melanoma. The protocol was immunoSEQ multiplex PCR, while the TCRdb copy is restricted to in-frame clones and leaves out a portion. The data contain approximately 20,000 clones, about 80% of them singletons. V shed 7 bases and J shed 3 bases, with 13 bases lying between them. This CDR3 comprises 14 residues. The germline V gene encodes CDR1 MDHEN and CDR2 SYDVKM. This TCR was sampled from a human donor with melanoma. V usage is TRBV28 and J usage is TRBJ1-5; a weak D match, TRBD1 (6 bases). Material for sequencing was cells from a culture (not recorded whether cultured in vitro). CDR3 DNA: TGTGCCAGCATTAGCCAGGGGACCAATCAGCCCCAGCATTTT. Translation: CASISQGTNQPQHF.